The T cell receptor (beta chain) described here comes from a study of liver allograft versus peripheral blood T cells. Study in general: The authors compared T cell receptor repertoires in transplanted livers with recipients' peripheral blood repertoires.

In the case of this clonotype: The antigen is not known.

TCRdb passed the reads through MiXCR, listing each CDR3 protein once. The sample holds about 14,000 distinct CDR3 sequences, 20% to 25% seen once. Study observations and caveats: Peripheral blood repertoires reportedly differed from the T cell receptor repertoires found inside liver allografts.

The clonotype originates from a human patient who had a liver transplant. Among the T cells, some may be from the graft donor.

CDR3 protein: CASSKNMNTEAFF. The CDR3 nucleotides read TGTGCCAGCAGCAAAAACATGAACACTGAAGCTTTCTTT. This chain links TRBV7-2 with TRBJ1-1; no clear D. Per germline, CDR1 SGHTA and CDR2 FQGNSA. The CDR3 extends over 13 amino acids. V lost 5 bases and J lost 0, with 7 bases in between.